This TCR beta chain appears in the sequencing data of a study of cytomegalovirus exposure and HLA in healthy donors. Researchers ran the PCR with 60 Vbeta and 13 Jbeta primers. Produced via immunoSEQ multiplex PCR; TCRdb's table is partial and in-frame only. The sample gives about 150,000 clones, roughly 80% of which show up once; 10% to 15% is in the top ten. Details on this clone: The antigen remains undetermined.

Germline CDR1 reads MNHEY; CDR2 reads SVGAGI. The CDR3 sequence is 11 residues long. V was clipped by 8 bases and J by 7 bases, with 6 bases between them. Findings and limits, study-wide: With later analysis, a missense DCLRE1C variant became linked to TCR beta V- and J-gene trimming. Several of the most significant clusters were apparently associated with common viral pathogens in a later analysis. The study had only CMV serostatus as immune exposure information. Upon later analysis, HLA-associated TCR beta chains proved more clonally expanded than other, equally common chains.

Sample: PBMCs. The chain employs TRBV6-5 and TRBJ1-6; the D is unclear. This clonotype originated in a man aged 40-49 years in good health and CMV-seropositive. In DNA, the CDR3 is TGTGCCAGCTCCGGGAATTCACCCCTCCACTTT. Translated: CASSGNSPLHF.